The clone carrying this T cell receptor (beta chain) has more than one count but fewer than ten. V lost 6 bases, J lost 5 bases, and 7 bases lay in between. Germline values: CDR1 MNHNS, CDR2 SASEGT. The CDR3 spans 11 residues. The data were taken from a study of metastatic and nonmetastatic thyroid tumors. MiXCR reprocessed the PCR reads for TCRdb. This table holds several thousand clones, approximately 40% found once. All patients were treatment-naive before thyroid surgery. The chain links TRBV6-1 to TRBJ2-5, with D uncertain. Input material: tumor tissue. The sequence derives from a female donor with papillary thyroid cancer or a benign thyroid nodule (not recorded which). Some clones in this sample may be carry-over from other donors' samples. The CDR3 region is CASRTLETQYF. In DNA, the CDR3 is TGTGCCAGCAGGACGTTGGAGACCCAGTACTTC.